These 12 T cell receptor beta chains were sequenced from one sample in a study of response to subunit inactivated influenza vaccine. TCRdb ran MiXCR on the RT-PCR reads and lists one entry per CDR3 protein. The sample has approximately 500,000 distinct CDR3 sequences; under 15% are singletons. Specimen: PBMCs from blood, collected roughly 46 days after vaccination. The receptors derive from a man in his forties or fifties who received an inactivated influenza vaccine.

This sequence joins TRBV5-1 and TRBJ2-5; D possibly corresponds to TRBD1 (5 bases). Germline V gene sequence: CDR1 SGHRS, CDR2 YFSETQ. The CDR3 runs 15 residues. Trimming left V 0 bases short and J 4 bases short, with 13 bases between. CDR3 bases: TGCGCCAGCAGCTTGGCCGCGGCAGGGCGAGAGACCCAGTACTTC. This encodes CASSLAAAGRETQYF.

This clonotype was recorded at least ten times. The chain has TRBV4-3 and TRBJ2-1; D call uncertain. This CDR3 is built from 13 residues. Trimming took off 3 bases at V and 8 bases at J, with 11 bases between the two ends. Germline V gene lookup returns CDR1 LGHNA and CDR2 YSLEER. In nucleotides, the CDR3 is TGCGCCAGCAGCCAGTTCCTAGATGATGAGCAGTTCTTC. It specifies CASSQFLDDEQFF.

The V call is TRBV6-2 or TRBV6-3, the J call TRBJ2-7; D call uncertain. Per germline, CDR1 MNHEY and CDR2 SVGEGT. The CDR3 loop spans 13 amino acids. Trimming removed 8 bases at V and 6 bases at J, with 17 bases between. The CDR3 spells CASAIGGVAEQYF. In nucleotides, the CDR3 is TGTGCCAGCGCGATAGGTGGGGTCGCCGAGCAGTACTTC.

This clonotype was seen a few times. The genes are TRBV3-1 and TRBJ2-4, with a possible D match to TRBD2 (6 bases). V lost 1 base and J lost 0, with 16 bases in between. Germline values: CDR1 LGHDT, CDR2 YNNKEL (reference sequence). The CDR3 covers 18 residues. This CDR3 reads CASSQGRRGSLAKNIQYF. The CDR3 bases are TGTGCCAGCAGCCAAGGTCGGAGGGGTTCCCTAGCCAAAAACATTCAGTACTTC.

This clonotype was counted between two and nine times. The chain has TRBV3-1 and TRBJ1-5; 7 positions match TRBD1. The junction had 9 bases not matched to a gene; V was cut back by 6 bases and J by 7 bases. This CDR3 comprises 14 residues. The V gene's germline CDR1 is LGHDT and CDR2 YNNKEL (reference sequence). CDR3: CASSFTGERQPQHF. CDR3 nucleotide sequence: TGTGCCAGCAGTTTCACAGGGGAACGGCAGCCCCAGCATTTT.

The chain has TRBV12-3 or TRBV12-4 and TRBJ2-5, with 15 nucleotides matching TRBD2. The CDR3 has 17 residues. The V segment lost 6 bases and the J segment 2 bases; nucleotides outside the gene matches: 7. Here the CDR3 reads CASSLGLAGGRQETQYF. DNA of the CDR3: TGTGCCAGCAGCCTGGGACTAGCGGGGGGCCGTCAAGAGACCCAGTACTTC.

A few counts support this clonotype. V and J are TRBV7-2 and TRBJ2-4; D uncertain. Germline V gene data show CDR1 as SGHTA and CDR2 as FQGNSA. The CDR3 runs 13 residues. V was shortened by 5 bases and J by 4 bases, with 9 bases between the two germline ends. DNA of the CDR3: TGTGCCAGCAGCGCTGGAGTTAAAAACATTCAGTACTTC. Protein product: CASSAGVKNIQYF.

The DNA for the CDR3 is TGCGCCAGCAGCTTGGTTCCCAGCGGGGGAAACTACGAGCAGTACTTC. This sequence encodes CASSLVPSGGNYEQYF. J is TRBJ2-7 and V is TRBV5-1, with TRBD2 identical over 8 bases. V lost 0 bases to trimming and J lost 3 bases; unmatched junction nucleotides: 8. Germline V gives CDR1 SGHRS, CDR2 YFSETQ. The CDR3 is made up of 16 amino acids.

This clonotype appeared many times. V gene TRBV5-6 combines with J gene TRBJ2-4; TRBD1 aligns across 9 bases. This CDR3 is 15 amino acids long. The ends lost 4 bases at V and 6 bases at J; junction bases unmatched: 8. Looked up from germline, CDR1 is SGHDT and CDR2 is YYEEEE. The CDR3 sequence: CASSPGQGRGNIQYF. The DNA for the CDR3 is TGTGCCAGCAGCCCTGGACAGGGGAGGGGAAACATTCAGTACTTC.

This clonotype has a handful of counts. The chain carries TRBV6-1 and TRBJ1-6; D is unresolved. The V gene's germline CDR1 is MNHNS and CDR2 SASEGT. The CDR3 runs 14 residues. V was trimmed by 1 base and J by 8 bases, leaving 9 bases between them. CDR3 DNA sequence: TGTGCCAGCAGTGAAGTCCCAAGGGATTCACCCCTCCACTTT. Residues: CASSEVPRDSPLHF.

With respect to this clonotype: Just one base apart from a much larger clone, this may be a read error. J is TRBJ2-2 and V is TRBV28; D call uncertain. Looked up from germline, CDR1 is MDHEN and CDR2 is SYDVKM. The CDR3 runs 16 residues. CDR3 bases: TGTGCCAGCAGTTTTACAACACCGGCGAACATCGGGGAGCTGTTTTTT. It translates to CASSFTTPANIGELFF.

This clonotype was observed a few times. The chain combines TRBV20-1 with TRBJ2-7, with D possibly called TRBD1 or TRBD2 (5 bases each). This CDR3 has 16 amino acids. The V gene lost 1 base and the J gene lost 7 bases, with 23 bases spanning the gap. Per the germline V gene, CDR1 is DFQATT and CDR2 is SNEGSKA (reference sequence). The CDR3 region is CSARAVRDQTHREQYF. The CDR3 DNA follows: TGCAGTGCTAGAGCGGTCCGGGACCAGACCCACCGGGAGCAGTACTTC.